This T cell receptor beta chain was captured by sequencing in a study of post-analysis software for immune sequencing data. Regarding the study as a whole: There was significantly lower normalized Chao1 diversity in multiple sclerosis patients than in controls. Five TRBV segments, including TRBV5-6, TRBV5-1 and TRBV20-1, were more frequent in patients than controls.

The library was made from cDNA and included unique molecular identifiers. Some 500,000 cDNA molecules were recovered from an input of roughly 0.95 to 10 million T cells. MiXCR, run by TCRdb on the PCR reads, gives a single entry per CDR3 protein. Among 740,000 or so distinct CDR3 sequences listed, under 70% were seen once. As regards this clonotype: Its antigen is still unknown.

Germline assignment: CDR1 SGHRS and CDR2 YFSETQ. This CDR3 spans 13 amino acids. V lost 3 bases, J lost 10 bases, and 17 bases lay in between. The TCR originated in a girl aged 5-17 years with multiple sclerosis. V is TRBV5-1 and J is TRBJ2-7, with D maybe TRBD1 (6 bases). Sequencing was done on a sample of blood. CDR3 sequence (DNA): TGCGCCAGCAGCTGGAATCAGGGGATGGACCAGTACTTC. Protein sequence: CASSWNQGMDQYF.